This T cell receptor (beta chain) was identified during a study of blood T cell repertoires in COVID-19. Overall study context: The analysed material was cDNA or gDNA that came from T cells, B-cell-depleted T cells, or PBMCs.

Individuals in the exposed group had encountered a COVID-19 case within 2 weeks preceding study entry. Per the original methods: Cell counts per sample came from amplifying reference gene primers. TCRdb's copy holds only in-frame clones and misses some; the assay was immunoSEQ multiplex PCR. V and J calls plus clone size are reproduced from that table; the DNA served to infer D and trimming. Of under 250,000 clones listed, 80% to 90% are singletons. The CDR3 is 13 amino acids. Germline V CDR1 and CDR2: DFQATT, SNEGSKA (reference sequence). V was shortened by 3 bases and J by 0 bases, with 8 bases between the two germline ends.

The V call is TRBV20-1, the J call TRBJ1-2; no clear D. Input material: PBMCs or T cells enriched from blood (not recorded which). This clonotype was obtained from a woman aged 50 to 60 who had been exposed to COVID-19. This CDR3 is CSASPGTNYGYTF. The DNA of the CDR3 is TGCAGTGCTAGTCCGGGTACTAACTATGGCTACACCTTC.